The sample holds many counts of the clone carrying this T cell receptor (beta chain). Its antigen is still unknown. Germline assignment: CDR1 SGHTA and CDR2 FQGTGA. This CDR3 comprises 14 residues. The trim removed 2 bases at V and 4 bases at J, leaving 3 bases unmatched. The sample belongs to a study of T cells after yellow fever vaccination. In making TCR cDNA, 5'RACE template switching added a universal primer site and UMIs to it. TCRdb analysed the 5' RACE reads with MiXCR anew, one entry per CDR3 protein. The table has about 350,000 distinct CDR3 sequences, roughly 8.3% seen once; the top ten hold 15% to 20%. Study-wide points: High-abundance clonotypes from the bulk population could contaminate FACS-sorted repertoires. Most clones from primary vaccination were detected again post-booster (roughly 96% CD4, 88% CD8).

Sequencing used PBMCs, obtained more than 40 days after the first yellow fever vaccination. V and J are TRBV7-3 and TRBJ2-7; 9 bases match TRBD1. The TCR was taken from a young man who received the YFV17D yellow fever vaccine. This chain's CDR3 is CASSLGQGRYEQYF. In DNA form, the CDR3 reads TGTGCCAGCAGCTTAGGACAGGGGCGTTACGAGCAGTACTTC.